This is a list of T cell receptor beta chains from one sample in a study of patients and donors after allogeneic stem cell transplantation. TCRdb fed the RT-PCR reads into MiXCR, producing one record per CDR3 protein. The table has about a million distinct CDR3 sequences, over 15% seen once. Material for sequencing was blood, either unsorted or a sorted T cell fraction (not recorded which). These receptors were taken from a human donor who was either an allogeneic HSCT recipient or a stem cell or donor lymphocyte infusion donor (not recorded which). It is not recorded whose cells these are; they may come from a transplant donor. CDR3s include the opening cysteine and the closing phenylalanine or tryptophan. D genes are given only for firm matches. Expanded clones are given a class, and other clones once, few, many or no size at all.

abundance | j_gene | v_gene | d_gene | CDR3nt | CDR3aa
. | TRBJ1-4 | TRBV6-1 | TRBD1 | TGTGCCAGCAGCCGGGACAGGGTTCGGAAAAATGAAAAACTGTTTTTT | CASSRDRVRKNEKLFF
. | TRBJ1-1 | TRBV29-1 | . | TGCAGCGTTCTTCCGGGGGGCGCGGGCACTGAAGCTTTCTTT | CSVLPGGAGTEAFF
few | TRBJ2-7 | TRBV20-1 | . | TGCAGTGCGACCCGCTTAGGGGCTTCCTACGAGCAGTACTTC | CSATRLGASYEQYF
few | TRBJ1-3 | TRBV25-1 | . | TGTGCCAGCAGTGAGGCAGCGGCAAACACCATATATTTT | CASSEAAANTIYF
. | TRBJ1-4 | TRBV7-2 | . | TGTGCCAGCAGCTTAGAGCAGGGATCTGGGGAAAAACTGTTTTTT | CASSLEQGSGEKLFF
. | TRBJ2-5 | TRBV19 | . | TGTGCCAGTAGTATAGATGGTGTGGCTAGCATCGCGGAGACCCAGTACTTC | CASSIDGVASIAETQYF
. | TRBJ1-1 | TRBV6-1 | . | TGTGCCAGCAGCCCTCAGGGGAGGCTAAACGCTGAAGCTTTCTTT | CASSPQGRLNAEAFF
. | TRBJ1-2 | TRBV2 | TRBD1 | TGTGCCAGCAGTGACCTCCTGGGACAGGGAAATTATGGCTACACCTTC | CASSDLLGQGNYGYTF
few | TRBJ1-5 | TRBV21-1 | . | TGTGCCAGCAGCAAAGGGGTTCAGCAGCCCCAGCATTTT | CASSKGVQQPQHF
few | TRBJ1-6 | TRBV5-5 | . | TGTGCCAGCAGCGCAGCTCCCGGGACAAAAAATTCACCCCTCCACTTT | CASSAAPGTKNSPLHF
. | TRBJ2-3 | TRBV2 | . | TGTGCCAGCAGCCCCTTAGGGTCCCAGTTGGTTTACACAGATACGCAGTATTTT | CASSPLGSQLVYTDTQYF
few | TRBJ1-1 | TRBV25-1 | . | TGTGCCAGCAGTGGGTTTGGGATGATCACTGAAGCTTTCTTT | CASSGFGMITEAFF
. | TRBJ2-5 | TRBV20-1 | TRBD2 | TGCAGTGCTAAGACTAGCGGGTTAGAGACCCAGTACTTC | CSAKTSGLETQYF
many | TRBJ1-1 | TRBV25-1 | . | TGTGCCAGCAAGCAGGGCGGCACTGAAGCTTTCTTT | CASKQGGTEAFF
many | TRBJ1-5 | TRBV3-1 | . | TGTGCCAGCAGCCAGGGGAGCGGCAATCAGCCCCAGCATTTT | CASSQGSGNQPQHF
few | TRBJ2-2 | TRBV6-5 | TRBD1 | TGTGCCAGCAGTTTCCGACAGGGGATCCGGGAGCTGTTTTTT | CASSFRQGIRELFF
. | TRBJ2-5 | TRBV11-2 | . | TGTGCCAGCAGCTTAGGTCCATCGACGGAGACCCAGTACTTC | CASSLGPSTETQYF
. | TRBJ2-5 | TRBV21-1 | . | TGTGCCAGCAGCAAGGACAGGGACCATCGGGTGGGGGAGACCCAGTACTTC | CASSKDRDHRVGETQYF
few | TRBJ2-7 | TRBV7-2 | TRBD1 | TGTGCCAGCAGCTTTAGGACAGGAGTCACATCCTACGAGCAGTACTTC | CASSFRTGVTSYEQYF
. | TRBJ1-6 | TRBV12-3/TRBV12-4 | . | TGTGCCAGCAGTTTTTCAGGGAATGCACCCCTCCACTTT | CASSFSGNAPLHF
few | TRBJ2-1 | TRBV21-1 | . | TGTGCCAGCAGCTACGCCCCTACGACAGGGGCCTCCTACAATGAGCAGTTCTTC | CASSYAPTTGASYNEQFF
few | TRBJ1-1 | TRBV29-1 | TRBD1 | TGCAGCGCCGCAGGGGGCAAGAACACTGAAGCTTTCTTT | CSAAGGKNTEAFF
. | TRBJ2-7 | TRBV6-5 | . | TGTGCCAGCAGTTCGGGTCGGTCCACAACCTACGAGCAGTACTTC | CASSSGRSTTYEQYF
few | TRBJ2-3 | TRBV6-2/TRBV6-3 | TRBD2 | TGTGCCAGCAGTTCCCGGGGGGGCCTTACGCAGTATTTT | CASSSRGGLTQYF
. | TRBJ2-7 | TRBV12-3/TRBV12-4 | TRBD2 | TGTGCCAGCAGTTCGGGACTAGCGGGAGTGACCGAGCAGTACTTC | CASSSGLAGVTEQYF
. | TRBJ1-6 | TRBV5-6 | TRBD1 | TGTGCCAGCAGCGCCGGGACAGTTAATTCACCCCTCCACTTT | CASSAGTVNSPLHF
. | TRBJ2-3 | TRBV4-1 | . | TGCGCCAGCAGCCAAGCCCGGAGTGGGGGGCAGTATTTT | CASSQARSGGQYF
few | TRBJ2-3 | TRBV4-1 | TRBD2 | TGCGCCAGCAGCCAAGACGGGGGGGGCACAGATACGCAGTATTTT | CASSQDGGGTDTQYF
few | TRBJ1-4 | TRBV11-3 | TRBD1 | TGTGCCAGCAGTTCCGGGACAGAGGGTGAAAAACTGTTTTTT | CASSSGTEGEKLFF
. | TRBJ2-7 | TRBV7-8 | TRBD2 | TGTGCCAGCAGCTCCGCGGGGGAGGCAAGCTACGAGCAGTACTTC | CASSSAGEASYEQYF
many | TRBJ2-3 | TRBV20-1 | . | TGCAGTGCTAGAGCAGGGAGAGGGATAGGCACAGATACGCAGTATTTT | CSARAGRGIGTDTQYF
few | TRBJ1-1 | TRBV29-1 | TRBD1 | TGCAGCGTTGGACAGGGGGTGACTGAAGCTTTCTTT | CSVGQGVTEAFF
. | TRBJ2-1 | TRBV5-1 | TRBD2 | TGCGCCAGCAGCCCCCCAGGGGGACTAGCGGGAGGAAGTGAGCAGTTCTTC | CASSPPGGLAGGSEQFF
few | TRBJ1-3 | TRBV12-3/TRBV12-4 | TRBD1 | TGTGCCAGCAGTTTACCCCGTGGGGCAGGGGGATACTCTGGAAACACCATATATTTT | CASSLPRGAGGYSGNTIYF